The following is a T cell receptor (beta chain) sequence with its context. Its antigen has not been determined. There are no base qualities to consult, and no much larger clone falls within one base. The data originate from a study of radiotherapy plus CTLA-4 blockade in lung cancer (dated by TCRdb to 2016 to 2019). Looking at the study overall: Objective responses occurred in around 19% of enrolled patients, and 30% to 40% achieved disease control.

The protocol used for the library was the immunoSEQ multiplex PCR assay. Drawn from immuneACCESS, this table holds only the in-frame rearrangements with V and J called that TCRdb kept. Clones are partly lost; checked studies trace under half to an unresolved V gene and leave the rest unexplained. This sample lists fewer than 65,000 clones; roughly 83% were detected once. Clones ranked in the top ten supply around 7.9% of the sample. Summary of the overall study and its limitations: The strongest predictors of response, as reported, were early dynamic changes in blood T cell clones along with a rise in serum interferon-beta after radiation. After treatment with radiotherapy and ipilimumab, TCR clones that came from tumors expanded in the peripheral blood.

The CDR3 goes from the cysteine to the phenylalanine over 14 residues. Kept here is only the CDR3 DNA, which spans 42 bases and is read in frame from base 1. For CDR1 and CDR2, the germline V gene (reference sequence) lists SGHNT and YYREEE. V drops 4 bases and J drops 0 bases, leaving 9 bases in between. The study tested focal radiation therapy combined with CTLA-4 blockade (ipilimumab) in patients with chemo-refractory metastatic non-small-cell lung cancer. The material was peripheral blood, obtained from a patient treated with radiotherapy plus ipilimumab. This receptor was taken from a human donor with non-small cell lung cancer who had a complete response to radiotherapy plus ipilimumab. The chain uses TRBV5-4 and TRBJ2-3, and TRBD2 may be the D gene, going by 5 matching bases. In nucleotide form, the sequence is TGTGCCAGCAGCCTAAGGACTAGCACAGATACGCAGTATTTT. This sequence encodes CASSLRTSTDTQYF. With all but the CDR3 taken from the reference TRBV5-4 and TRBJ2-3 genes, the full variable domain is: ETGVTQSPTHLIKTRGQQVTLRCSSQSGHNTVSWYQQALGQGPQFIFQYYREEENGRGNFPPRFSGLQFPNYSSELNVNALELDDSALYLCASSLRTSTDTQYFGPGTRLTVL.